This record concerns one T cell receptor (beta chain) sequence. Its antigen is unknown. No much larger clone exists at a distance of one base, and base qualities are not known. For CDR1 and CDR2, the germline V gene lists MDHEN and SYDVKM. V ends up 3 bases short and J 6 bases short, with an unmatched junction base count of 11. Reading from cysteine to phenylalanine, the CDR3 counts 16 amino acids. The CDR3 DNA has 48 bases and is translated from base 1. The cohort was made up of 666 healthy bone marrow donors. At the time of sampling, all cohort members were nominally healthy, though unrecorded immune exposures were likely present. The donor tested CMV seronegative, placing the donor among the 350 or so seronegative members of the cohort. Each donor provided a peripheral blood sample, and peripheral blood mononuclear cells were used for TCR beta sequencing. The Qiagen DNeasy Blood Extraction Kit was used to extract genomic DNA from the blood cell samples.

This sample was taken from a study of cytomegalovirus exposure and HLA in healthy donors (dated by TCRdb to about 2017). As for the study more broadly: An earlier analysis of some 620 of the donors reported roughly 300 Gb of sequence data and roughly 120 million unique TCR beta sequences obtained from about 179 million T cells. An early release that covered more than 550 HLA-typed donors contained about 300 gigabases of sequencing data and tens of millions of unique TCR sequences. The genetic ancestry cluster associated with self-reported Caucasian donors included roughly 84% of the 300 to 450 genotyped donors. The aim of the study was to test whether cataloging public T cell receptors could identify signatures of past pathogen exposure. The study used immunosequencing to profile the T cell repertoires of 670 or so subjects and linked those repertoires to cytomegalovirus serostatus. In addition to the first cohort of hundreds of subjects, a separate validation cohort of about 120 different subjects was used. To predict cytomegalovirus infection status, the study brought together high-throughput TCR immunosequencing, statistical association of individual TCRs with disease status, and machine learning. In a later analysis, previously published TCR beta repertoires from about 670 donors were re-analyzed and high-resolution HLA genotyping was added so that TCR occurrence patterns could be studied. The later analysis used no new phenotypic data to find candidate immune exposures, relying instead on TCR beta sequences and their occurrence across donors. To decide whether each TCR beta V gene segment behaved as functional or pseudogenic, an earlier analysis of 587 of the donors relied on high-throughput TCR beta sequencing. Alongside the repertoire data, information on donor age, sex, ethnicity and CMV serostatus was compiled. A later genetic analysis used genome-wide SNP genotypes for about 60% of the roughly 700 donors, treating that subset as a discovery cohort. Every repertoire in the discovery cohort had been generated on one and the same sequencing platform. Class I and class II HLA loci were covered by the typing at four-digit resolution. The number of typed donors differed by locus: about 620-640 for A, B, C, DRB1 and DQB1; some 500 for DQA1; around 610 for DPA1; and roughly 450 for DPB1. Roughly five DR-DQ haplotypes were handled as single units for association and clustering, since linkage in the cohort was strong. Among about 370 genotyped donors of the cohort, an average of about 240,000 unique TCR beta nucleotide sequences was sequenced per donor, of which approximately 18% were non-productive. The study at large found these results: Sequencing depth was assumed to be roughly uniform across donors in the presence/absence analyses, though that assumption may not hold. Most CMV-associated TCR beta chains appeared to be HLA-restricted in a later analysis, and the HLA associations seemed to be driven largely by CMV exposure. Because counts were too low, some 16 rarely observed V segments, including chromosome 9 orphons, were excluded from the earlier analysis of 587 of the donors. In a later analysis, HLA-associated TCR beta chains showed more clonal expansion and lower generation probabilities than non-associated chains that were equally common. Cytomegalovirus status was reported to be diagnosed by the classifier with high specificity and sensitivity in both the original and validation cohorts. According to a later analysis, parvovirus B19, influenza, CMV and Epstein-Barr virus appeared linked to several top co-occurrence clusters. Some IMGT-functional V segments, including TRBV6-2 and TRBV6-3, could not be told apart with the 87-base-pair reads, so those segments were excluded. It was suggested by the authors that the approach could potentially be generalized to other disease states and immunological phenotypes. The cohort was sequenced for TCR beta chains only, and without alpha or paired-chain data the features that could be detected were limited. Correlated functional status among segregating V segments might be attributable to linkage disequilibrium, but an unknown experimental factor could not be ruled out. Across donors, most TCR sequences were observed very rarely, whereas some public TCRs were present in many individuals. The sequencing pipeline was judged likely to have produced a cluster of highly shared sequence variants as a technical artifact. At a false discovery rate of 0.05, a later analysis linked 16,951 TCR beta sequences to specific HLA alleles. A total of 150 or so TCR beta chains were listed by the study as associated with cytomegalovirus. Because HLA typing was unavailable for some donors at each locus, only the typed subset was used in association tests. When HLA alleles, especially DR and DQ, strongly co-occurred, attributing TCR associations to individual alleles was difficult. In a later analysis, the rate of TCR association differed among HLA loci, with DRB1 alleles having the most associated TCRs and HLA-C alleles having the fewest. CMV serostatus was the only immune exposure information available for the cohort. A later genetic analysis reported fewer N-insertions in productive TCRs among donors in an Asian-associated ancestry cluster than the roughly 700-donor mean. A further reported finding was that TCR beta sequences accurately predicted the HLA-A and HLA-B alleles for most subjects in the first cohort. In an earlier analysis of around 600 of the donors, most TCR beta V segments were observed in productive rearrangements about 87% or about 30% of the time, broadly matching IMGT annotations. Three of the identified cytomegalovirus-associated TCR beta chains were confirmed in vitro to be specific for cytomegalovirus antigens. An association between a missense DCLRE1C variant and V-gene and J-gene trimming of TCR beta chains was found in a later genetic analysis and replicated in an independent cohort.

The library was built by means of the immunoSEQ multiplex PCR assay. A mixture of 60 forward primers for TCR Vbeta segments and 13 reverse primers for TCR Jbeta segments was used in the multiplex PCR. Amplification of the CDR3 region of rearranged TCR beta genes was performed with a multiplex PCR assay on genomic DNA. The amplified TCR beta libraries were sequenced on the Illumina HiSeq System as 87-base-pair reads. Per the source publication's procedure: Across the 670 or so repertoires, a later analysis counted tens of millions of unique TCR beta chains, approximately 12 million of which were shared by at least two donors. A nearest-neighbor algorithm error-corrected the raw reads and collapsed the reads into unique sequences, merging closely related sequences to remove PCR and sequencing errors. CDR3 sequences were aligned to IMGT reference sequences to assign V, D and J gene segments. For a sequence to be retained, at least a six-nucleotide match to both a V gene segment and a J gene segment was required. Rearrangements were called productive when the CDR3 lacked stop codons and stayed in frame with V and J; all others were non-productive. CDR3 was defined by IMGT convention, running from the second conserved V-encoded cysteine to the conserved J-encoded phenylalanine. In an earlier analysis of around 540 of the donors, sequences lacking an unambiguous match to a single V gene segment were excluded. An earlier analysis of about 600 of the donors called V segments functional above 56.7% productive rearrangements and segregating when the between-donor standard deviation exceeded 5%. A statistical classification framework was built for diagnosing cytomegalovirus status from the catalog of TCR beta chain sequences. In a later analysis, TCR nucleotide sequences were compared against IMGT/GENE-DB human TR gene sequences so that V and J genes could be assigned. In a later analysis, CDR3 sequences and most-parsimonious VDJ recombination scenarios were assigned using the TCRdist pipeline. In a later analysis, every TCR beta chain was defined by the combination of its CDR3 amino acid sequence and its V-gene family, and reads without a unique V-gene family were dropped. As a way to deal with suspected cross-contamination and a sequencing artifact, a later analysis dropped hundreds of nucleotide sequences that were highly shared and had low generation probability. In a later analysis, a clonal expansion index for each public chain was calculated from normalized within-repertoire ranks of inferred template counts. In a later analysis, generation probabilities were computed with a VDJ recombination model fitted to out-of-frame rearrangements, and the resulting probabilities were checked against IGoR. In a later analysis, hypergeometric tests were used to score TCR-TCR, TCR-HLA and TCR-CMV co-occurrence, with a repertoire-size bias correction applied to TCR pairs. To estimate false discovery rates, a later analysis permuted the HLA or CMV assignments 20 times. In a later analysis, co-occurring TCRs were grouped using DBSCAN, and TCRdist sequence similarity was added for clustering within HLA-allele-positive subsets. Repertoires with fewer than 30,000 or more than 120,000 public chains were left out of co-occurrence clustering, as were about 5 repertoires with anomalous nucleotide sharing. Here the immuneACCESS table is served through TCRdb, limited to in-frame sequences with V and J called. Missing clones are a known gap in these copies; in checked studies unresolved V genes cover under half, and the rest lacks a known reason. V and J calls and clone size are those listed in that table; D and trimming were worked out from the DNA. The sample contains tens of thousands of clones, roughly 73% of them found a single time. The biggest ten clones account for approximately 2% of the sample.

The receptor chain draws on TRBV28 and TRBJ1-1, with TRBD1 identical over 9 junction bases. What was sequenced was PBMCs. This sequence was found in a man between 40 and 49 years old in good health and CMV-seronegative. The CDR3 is CASSFEQGAPVAEAFF. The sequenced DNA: TGTGCCAGCAGTTTTGAACAGGGGGCGCCTGTCGCTGAAGCTTTCTTT.